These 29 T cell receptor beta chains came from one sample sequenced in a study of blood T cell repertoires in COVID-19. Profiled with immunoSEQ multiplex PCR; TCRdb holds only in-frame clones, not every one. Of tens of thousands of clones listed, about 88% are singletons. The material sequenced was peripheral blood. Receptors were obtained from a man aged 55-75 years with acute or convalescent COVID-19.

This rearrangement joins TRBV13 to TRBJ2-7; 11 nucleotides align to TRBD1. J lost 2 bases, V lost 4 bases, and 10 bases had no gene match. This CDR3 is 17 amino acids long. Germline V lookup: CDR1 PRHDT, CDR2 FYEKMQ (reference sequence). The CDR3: CASSSKGQGAKTYEQYF. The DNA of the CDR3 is TGTGCCAGCAGCTCCAAAGGACAGGGGGCGAAGACCTACGAGCAGTACTTC. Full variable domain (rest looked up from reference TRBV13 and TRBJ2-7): AAGVIQSPRHLIKEKRETATLKCYPIPRHDTVYWYQQGPGQDPQFLISFYEKMQSDKGSIPDRFSAQQFSDYHSELNMSSLELGDSALYFCASSSKGQGAKTYEQYFGPGTRLTVT.

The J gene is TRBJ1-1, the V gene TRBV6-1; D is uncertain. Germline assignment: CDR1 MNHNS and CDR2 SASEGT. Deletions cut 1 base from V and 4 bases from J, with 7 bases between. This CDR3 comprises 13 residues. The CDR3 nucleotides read TGTGCCAGCAGTGAAGGCCCGGGCACTGAAGCTTTCTTT. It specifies CASSEGPGTEAFF.

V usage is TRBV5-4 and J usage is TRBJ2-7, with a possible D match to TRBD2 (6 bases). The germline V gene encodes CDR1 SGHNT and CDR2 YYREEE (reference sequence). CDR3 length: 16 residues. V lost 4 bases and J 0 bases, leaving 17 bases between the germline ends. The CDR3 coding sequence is TGTGCCAGCAGCGGCATTGGGGGAGGACGCTCCTACGAGCAGTACTTC. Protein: CASSGIGGGRSYEQYF.

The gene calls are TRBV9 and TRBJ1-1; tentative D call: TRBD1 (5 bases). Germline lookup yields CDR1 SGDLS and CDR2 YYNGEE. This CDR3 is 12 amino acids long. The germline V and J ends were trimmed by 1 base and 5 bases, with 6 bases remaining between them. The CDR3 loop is CASSVRGTEAFF. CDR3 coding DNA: TGTGCCAGCAGCGTAAGGGGTACTGAAGCTTTCTTT.

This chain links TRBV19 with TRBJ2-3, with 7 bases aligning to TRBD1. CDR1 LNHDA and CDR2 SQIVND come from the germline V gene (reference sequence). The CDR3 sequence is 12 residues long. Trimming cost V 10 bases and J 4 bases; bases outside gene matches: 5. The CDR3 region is CATGTAPDTQYF. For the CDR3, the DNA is TGTGCCACAGGGACAGCTCCAGATACGCAGTATTTT.

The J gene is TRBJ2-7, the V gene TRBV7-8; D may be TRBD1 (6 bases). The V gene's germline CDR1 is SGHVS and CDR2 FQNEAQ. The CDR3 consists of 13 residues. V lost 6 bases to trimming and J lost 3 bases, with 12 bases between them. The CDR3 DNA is TGTGCCAGCAGGAAGACAGGAAACTACGAGCAGTACTTC. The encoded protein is CASRKTGNYEQYF. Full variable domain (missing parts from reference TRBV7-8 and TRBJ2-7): GAGVSQSPRYKVAKRGQDVALRCDPISGHVSLFWYQQALGQGPEFLTYFQNEAQLDKSGLPSDRFFAERPEGSVSTLKIQRTQQEDSAVYLCASRKTGNYEQYFGPGTRLTVT.

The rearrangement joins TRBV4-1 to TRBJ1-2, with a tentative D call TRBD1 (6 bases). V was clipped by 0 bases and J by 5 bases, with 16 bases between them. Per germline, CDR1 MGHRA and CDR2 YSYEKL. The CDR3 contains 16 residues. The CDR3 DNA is TGCGCCAGCAGCCAAGACAGAGGGGGGGGCGGTTATGGCTACACCTTC. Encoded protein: CASSQDRGGGGYGYTF.

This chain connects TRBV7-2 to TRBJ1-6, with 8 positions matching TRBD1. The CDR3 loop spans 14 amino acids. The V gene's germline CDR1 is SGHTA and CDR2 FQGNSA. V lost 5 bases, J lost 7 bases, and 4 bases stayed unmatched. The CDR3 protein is CASSLRGRNSPLHF. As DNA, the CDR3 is TGTGCCAGCAGCCTCAGGGGGCGGAATTCACCCCTCCACTTT.

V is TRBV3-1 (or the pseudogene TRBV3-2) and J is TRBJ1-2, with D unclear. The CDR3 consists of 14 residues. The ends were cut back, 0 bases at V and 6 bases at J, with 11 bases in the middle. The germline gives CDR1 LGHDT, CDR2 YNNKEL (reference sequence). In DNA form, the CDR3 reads TGTGCCAGCAGCCAAGATGAGGGTAGGGATGGCTACACCTTC. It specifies CASSQDEGRDGYTF.

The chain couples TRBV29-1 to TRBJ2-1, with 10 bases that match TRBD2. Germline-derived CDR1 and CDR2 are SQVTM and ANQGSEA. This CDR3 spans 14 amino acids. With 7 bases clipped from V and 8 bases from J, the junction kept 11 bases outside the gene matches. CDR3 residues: CSASGGRTKDEQFF. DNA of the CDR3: TGCAGCGCTAGCGGGGGCCGGACCAAGGATGAGCAGTTCTTC.

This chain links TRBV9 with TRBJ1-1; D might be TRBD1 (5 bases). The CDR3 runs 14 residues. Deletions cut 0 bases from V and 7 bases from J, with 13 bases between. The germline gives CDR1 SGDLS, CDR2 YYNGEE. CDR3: CASSVDQGRGEAFF. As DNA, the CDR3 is TGTGCCAGCAGCGTAGATCAGGGTCGCGGTGAAGCTTTCTTT.

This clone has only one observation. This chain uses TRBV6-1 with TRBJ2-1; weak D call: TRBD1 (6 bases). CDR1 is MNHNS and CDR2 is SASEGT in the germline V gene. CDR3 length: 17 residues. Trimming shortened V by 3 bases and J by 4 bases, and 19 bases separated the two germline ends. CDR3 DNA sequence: TGTGCCAGCAGTGACCCACCCCCCGGGACACAGTACAATGAGCAGTTCTTC. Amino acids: CASSDPPPGTQYNEQFF.

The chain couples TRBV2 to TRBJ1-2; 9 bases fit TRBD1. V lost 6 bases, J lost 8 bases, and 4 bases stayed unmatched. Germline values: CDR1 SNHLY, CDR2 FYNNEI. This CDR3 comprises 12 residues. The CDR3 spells CASSGTGKGYTF. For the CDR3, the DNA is TGTGCCAGCAGCGGGACAGGGAAAGGCTACACCTTC.

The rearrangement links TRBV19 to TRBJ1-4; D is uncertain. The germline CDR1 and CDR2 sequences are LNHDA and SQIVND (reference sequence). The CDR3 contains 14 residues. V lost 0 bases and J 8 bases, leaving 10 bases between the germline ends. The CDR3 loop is CASSIDHSGEKLFF. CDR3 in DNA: TGTGCCAGTAGTATAGATCACAGCGGAGAAAAACTGTTTTTT.

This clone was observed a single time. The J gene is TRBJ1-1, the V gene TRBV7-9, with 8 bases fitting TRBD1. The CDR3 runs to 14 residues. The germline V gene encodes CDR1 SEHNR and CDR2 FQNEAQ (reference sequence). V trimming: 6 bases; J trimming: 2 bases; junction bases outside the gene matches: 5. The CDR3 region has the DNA TGTGCCAGCAGATACGGACAGGGTAACACTGAAGCTTTCTTT. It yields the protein CASRYGQGNTEAFF.

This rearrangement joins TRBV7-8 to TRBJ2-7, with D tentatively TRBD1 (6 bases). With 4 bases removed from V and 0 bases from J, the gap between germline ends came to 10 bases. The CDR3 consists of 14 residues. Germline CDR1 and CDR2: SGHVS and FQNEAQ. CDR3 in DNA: TGTGCCAGCAGCTACTTGGACAGCTCCTACGAGCAGTACTTC. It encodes CASSYLDSSYEQYF.

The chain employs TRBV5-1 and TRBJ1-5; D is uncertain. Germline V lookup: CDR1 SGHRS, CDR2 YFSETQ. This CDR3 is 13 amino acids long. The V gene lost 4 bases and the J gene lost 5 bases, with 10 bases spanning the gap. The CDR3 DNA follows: TGCGCCAGCAGCCCAGAGGGATATCAGCCCCAGCATTTT. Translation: CASSPEGYQPQHF.

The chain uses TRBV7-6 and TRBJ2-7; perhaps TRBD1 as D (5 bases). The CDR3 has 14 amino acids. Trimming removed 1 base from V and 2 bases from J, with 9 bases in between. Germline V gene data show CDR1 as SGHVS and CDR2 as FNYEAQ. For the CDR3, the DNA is TGTGCCAGCAGCTTAGGGACAATAACCTACGAGCAGTACTTC. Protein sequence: CASSLGTITYEQYF.

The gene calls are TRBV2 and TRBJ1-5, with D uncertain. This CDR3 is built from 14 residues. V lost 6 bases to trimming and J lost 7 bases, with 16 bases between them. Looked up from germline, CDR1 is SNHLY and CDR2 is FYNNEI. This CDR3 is CASRGGRSGQPQHF. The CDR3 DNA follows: TGTGCCAGCAGGGGAGGTCGCAGTGGGCAGCCCCAGCATTTT. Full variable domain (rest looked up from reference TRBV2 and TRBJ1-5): EPEVTQTPSHQVTQMGQEVILRCVPISNHLYFYWYRQILGQKVEFLVSFYNNEISEKSEIFDDQFSVERPDGSNFTLKIRSTKLEDSAMYFCASRGGRSGQPQHFGDGTRLSIL.

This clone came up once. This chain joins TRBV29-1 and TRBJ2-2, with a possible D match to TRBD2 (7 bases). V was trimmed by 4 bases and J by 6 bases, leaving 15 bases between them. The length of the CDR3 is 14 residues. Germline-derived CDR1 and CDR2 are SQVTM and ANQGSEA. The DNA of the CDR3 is TGCAGCGTTGTCGGTGGGGGGGCCTCCGGGGAGCTGTTTTTT. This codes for CSVVGGGASGELFF.

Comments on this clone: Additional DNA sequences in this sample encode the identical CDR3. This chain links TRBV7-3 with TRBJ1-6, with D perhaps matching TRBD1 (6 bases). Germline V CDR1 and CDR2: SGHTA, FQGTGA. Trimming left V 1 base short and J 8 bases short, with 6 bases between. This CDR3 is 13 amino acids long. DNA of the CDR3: TGTGCCAGCAGCTTAAAGGGGGATTCACCCCTCCACTTT. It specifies CASSLKGDSPLHF.

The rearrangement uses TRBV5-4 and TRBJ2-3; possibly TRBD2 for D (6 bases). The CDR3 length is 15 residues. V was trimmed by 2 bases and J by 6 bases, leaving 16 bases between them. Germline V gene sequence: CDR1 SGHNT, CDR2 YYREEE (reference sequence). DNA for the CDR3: TGTGCCAGCAGCTTTTCGCGGGGTACCATTGATACGCAGTATTTT. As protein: CASSFSRGTIDTQYF. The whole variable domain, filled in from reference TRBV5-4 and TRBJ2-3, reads ETGVTQSPTHLIKTRGQQVTLRCSSQSGHNTVSWYQQALGQGPQFIFQYYREEENGRGNFPPRFSGLQFPNYSSELNVNALELDDSALYLCASSFSRGTIDTQYFGPGTRLTVL.

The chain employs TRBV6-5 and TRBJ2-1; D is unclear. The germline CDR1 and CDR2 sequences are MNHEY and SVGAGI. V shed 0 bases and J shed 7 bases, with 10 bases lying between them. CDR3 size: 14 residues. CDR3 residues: CASSYSVEKNEQFF. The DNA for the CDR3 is TGTGCCAGCAGTTACTCAGTAGAGAAAAATGAGCAGTTCTTC.

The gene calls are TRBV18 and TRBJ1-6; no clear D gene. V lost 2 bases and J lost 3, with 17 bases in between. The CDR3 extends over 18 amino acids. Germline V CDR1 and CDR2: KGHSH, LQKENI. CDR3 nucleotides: TGTGCCAGCTCACCAAGAAAGGCCGGGGAACTCTATAATTCACCCCTCCACTTT. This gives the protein CASSPRKAGELYNSPLHF.

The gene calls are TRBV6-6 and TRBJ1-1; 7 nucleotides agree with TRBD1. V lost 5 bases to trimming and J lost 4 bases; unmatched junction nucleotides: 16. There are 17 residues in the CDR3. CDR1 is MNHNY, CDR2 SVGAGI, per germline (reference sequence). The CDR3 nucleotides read TGTGCCAGCAGTCCGACCGCGACAGGGCCCTTGGTCACTGAAGCTTTCTTT. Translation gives CASSPTATGPLVTEAFF.

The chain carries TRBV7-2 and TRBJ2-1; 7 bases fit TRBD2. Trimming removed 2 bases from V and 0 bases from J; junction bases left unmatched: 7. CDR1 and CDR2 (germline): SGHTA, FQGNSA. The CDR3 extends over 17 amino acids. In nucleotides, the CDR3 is TGTGCCAGCAGCTTATCATTTGGGGGGGACTCCTACAATGAGCAGTTCTTC. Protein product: CASSLSFGGDSYNEQFF.

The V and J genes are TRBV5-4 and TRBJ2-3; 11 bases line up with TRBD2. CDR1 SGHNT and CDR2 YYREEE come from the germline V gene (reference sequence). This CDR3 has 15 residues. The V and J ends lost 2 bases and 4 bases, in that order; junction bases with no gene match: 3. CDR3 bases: TGTGCCAGCAGCTTAGAACTAGCGGGGGCAGATACGCAGTATTTT. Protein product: CASSLELAGADTQYF.

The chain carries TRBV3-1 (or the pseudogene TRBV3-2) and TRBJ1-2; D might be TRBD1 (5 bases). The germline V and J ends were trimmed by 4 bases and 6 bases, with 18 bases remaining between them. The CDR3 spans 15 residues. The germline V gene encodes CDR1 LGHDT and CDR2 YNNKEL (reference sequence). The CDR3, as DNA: TGTGCCAGCAGCCCCTCAGGGCAGGGAATACATGGCTACACCTTC. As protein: CASSPSGQGIHGYTF.

CDR3 nucleotide sequence: TGTGCCAGCAGCCTAAAGGGGGTGGACACTGAAGCTTTCTTT. This sequence encodes CASSLKGVDTEAFF. The chain employs TRBV3-1 (or the pseudogene TRBV3-2) and TRBJ1-1, with D possibly matching TRBD1 (6 bases). This CDR3 comprises 14 residues. The ends were cut back, 4 bases at V and 3 bases at J, with 12 bases in the middle. Germline V CDR1 and CDR2: LGHDT, YNNKEL (reference sequence).